This TCR beta chain is drawn from a study of blood T cell repertoires in COVID-19. As processed by the authors: Estimation of nucleated cell counts relied on the amplification of reference gene primers. TCRdb's table, derived via immunoSEQ multiplex PCR, lists solely in-frame clones and lacks some. V and J calls and clone size follow that table, whereas D and trimming were derived from the DNA. The data contain some 50,000 clones, 82% of them singletons. The CDR3 sequence is 13 residues long. Looked up from germline, CDR1 is MNHEY and CDR2 is SVGAGI. Trimming stripped 8 bases from V and 3 bases from J, with 13 bases between.

This TCR was recovered from a man between 40 and 49 years old with acute or convalescent COVID-19. V usage is TRBV6-5 and J usage is TRBJ1-1; no reliable D call. The sequencing sample was made of peripheral blood. CDR3 coding DNA: TGTGCCAGCGGAGTGGATAGCTACACTGAAGCTTTCTTT. It encodes CASGVDSYTEAFF.